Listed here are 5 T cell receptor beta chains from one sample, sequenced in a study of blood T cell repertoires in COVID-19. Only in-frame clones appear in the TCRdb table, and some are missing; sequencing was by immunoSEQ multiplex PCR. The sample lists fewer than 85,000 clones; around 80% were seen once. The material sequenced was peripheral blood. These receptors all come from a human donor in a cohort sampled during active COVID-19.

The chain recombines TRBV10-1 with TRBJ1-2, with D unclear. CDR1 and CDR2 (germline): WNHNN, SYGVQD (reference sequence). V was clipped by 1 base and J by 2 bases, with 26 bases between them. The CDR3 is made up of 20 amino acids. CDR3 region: CASSEFRQARGLKANYGYTF. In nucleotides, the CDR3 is TGCGCCAGCAGTGAGTTTCGGCAGGCTCGGGGATTAAAAGCGAACTATGGCTACACCTTC.

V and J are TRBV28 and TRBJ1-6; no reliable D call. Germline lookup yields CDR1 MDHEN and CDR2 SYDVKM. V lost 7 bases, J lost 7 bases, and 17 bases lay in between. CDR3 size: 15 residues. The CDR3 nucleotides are TGTGCCAGCACCCTATGGCAGGAAAGGAATTCACCCCTCCACTTT. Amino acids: CASTLWQERNSPLHF.

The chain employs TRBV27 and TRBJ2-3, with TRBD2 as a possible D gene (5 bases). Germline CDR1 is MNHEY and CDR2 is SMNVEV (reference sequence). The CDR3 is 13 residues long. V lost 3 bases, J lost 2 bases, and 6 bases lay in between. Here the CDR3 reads CASSFGVTDTQYF. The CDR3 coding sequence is TGTGCCAGCAGTTTCGGGGTCACAGATACGCAGTATTTT.

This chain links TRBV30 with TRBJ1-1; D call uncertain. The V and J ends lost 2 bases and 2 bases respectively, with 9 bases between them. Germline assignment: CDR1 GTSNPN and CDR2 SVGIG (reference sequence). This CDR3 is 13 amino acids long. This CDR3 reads CAWSPSFNTEAFF. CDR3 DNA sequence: TGTGCCTGGAGTCCATCATTCAACACTGAAGCTTTCTTT.

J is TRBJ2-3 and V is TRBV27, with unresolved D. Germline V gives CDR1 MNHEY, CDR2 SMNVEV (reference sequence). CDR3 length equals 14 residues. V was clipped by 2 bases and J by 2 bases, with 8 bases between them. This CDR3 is CASSLKPTTDTQYF. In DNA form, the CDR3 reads TGTGCCAGCAGTTTAAAGCCAACCACAGATACGCAGTATTTT.